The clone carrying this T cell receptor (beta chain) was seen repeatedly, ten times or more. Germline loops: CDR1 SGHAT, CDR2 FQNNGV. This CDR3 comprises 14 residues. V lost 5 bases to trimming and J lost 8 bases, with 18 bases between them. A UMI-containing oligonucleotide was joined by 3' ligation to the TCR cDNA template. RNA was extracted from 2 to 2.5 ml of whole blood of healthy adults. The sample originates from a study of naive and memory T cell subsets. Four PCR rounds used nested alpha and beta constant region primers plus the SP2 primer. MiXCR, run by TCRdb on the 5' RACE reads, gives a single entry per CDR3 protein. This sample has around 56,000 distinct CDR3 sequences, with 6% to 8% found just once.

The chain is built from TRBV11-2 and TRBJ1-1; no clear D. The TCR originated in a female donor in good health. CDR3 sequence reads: CASSHLIQELEAFF. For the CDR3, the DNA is TGTGCCAGCAGCCACTTAATCCAGGAGTTGGAAGCTTTCTTT.